A single sample gave rise to the 6 T cell receptor beta chains below, sequenced in a study of graft-versus-host responses after intestinal transplantation. Libraries were prepared by immunoSEQ multiplex PCR; TCRdb keeps only in-frame clonotypes and omits some of them. The sample carries approximately 99,000 clones, 90% to 95% recorded once. The antigens for these receptors are not known. The sequences come from unstimulated CD4+ T cells sorted from spleen or lymph node cells, collected before transplant. The receptor set was obtained from a human donor who was the organ donor for an intestinal transplant.

V gene TRBV6-1 combines with J gene TRBJ2-5; 7 bases match TRBD1. The J call may be faulty, since TRBJ2-7 better matches the DNA end. CDR3 length equals 15 residues. Germline values: CDR1 MNHNS, CDR2 SASEGT. In nucleotides, the CDR3 is TGTGCCAGCAGTGGATCCGGGACAGCCTCCTACGAGCAGTACTTC. Protein: CASSGSGTASYEQYF.

This clone was seen a single time. J is TRBJ1-5 and V is TRBV7-2; D is ambiguous. Trimming cost V 1 base and J 2 bases, with 9 bases left between them. CDR3 length equals 15 residues. Per the germline V gene, CDR1 is SGHTA and CDR2 is FQGNSA. CDR3 coding DNA: TGTGCCAGCAGCTTAGATCCGGCGGGCAATCAGCCCCAGCATTTT. Its protein is CASSLDPAGNQPQHF. The full variable domain, rest sourced from reference TRBV7-2 and TRBJ1-5, is GAGVSQSPSNKVTEKGKDVELRCDPISGHTALYWYRQSLGQGLEFLIYFQGNSAPDKSGLPSDRFSAERTGGSVSTLTIQRTQQEDSAVYLCASSLDPAGNQPQHFGDGTRLSIL.

The CDR3 sequence: CASSPPGVNSGNTIYF. CDR3 bases: TGTGCCAGCTCACCCCCGGGGGTAAACTCTGGAAACACCATATATTTT. The chain uses TRBV18 and TRBJ1-3; tentatively, D is TRBD1 (5 bases). Deletions cut 3 bases from V and 0 bases from J, with 12 bases between. Per germline, CDR1 KGHSH and CDR2 LQKENI. This CDR3 has 16 amino acids.

V gene TRBV7-3 combines with J gene TRBJ2-2; possibly TRBD1 for D (5 bases). The CDR3 extends over 15 amino acids. Per the germline V gene, CDR1 is SGHTA and CDR2 is FQGTGA. Between the trimmed V and J ends, which lost 1 base and 7 bases, there was a span of 13 bases. This chain's CDR3 is CASSLKAGRHGELFF. The CDR3 DNA follows: TGTGCCAGCAGCTTAAAGGCAGGGCGGCACGGGGAGCTGTTTTTT.

The chain is built from TRBV7-6 and TRBJ1-2, with D possibly being TRBD1 (6 bases). The length of the CDR3 is 16 residues. The V and J ends lost 4 bases and 4 bases respectively, with 19 bases between them. Per germline, CDR1 SGHVS and CDR2 FNYEAQ. This CDR3 reads CASSSQALQGFYGYTF. The CDR3 DNA reads as TGTGCCAGCAGCTCCCAGGCCCTACAGGGCTTCTATGGCTACACCTTC.

The chain uses TRBV6-5 and TRBJ2-7, with 7 positions matching TRBD1. From germline, CDR1 is MNHEY and CDR2 SVGAGI. This CDR3 region has 13 residues. The J segment lost 8 bases and the V segment lost 6 bases, leaving 10 bases of the junction unmatched. The CDR3 reads CASSLGQDTQQYF. CDR3 nucleotide sequence: TGTGCCAGCAGCTTAGGACAGGACACCCAGCAGTACTTC.